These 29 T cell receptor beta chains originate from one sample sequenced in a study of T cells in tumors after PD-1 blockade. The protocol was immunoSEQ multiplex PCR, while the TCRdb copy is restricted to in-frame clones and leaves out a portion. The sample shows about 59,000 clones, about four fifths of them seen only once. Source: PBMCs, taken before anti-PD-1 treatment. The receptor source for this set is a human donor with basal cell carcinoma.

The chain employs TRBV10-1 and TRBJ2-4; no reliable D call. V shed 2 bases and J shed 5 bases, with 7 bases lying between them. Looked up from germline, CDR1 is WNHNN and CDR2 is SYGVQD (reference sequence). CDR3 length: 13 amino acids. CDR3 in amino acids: CASSEGSENIQYF. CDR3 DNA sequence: TGCGCCAGCAGTGAGGGTTCGGAAAACATTCAGTACTTC.

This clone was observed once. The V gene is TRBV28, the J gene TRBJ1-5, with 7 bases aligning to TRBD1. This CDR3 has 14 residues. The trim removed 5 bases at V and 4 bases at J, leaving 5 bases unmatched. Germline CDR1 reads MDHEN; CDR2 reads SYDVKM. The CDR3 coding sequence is TGTGCCAGCAGTACAGGGGCGCGAAATCAGCCCCAGCATTTT. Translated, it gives CASSTGARNQPQHF.

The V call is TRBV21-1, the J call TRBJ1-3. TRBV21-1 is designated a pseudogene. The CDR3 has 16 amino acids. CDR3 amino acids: CASSKARGGPGNTIYF. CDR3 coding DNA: TGTGCCAGCAGCAAAGCGCGGGGAGGGCCTGGAAACACCATATATTTT.

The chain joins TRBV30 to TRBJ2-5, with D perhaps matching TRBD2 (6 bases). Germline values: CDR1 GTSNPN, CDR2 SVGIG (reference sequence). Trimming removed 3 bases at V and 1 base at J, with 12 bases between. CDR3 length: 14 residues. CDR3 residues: CAWSLLGGQETQYF. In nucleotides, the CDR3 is TGTGCCTGGAGCCTTTTGGGGGGCCAAGAGACCCAGTACTTC.

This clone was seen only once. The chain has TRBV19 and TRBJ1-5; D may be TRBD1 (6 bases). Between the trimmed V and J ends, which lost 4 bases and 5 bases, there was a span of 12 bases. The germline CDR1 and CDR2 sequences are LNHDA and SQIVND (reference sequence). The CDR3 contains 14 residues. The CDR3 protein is CASSTDRRYQPQHF. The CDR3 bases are TGTGCCAGTAGTACCGACAGGCGATATCAGCCCCAGCATTTT.

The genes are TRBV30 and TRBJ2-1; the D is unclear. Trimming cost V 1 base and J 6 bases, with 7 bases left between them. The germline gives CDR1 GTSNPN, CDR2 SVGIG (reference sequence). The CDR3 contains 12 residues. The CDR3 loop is CAWSEQGNEQFF. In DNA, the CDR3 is TGTGCCTGGAGTGAACAAGGCAATGAGCAGTTCTTC.

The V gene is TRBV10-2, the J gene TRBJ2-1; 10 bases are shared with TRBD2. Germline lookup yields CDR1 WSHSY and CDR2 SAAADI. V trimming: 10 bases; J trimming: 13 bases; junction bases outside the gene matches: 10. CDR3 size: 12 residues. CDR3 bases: TGCGCCACCGCGGGGCTAGCGGGGGATCAGTTCTTC. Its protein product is CATAGLAGDQFF.

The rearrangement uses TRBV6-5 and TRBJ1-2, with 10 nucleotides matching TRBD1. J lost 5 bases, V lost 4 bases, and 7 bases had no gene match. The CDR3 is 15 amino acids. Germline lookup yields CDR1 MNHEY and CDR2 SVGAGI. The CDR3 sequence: CASSSRQGAGYGYTF. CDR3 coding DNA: TGTGCCAGCAGTTCCCGACAGGGGGCCGGATATGGCTACACCTTC.

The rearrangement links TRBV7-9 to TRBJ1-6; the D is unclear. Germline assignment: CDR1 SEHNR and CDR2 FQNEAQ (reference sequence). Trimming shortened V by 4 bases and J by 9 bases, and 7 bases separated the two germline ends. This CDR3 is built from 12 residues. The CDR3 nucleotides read TGTGCCAGCAGCTCTGTAGGTTCACCCCTCCACTTT. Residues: CASSSVGSPLHF.

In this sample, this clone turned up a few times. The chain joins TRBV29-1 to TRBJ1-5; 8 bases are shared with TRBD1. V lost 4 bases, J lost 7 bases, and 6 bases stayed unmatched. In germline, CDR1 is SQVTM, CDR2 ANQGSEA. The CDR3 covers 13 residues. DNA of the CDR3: TGCAGCGTTGTGACAGGGGAGGGGCAGCCCCAGCATTTT. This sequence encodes CSVVTGEGQPQHF.

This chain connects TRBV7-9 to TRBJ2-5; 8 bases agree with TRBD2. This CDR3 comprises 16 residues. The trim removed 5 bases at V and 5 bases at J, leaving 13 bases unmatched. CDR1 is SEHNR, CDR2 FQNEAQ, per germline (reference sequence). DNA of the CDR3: TGTGCCAGCAGCGGTAACCTTCGGGGGGGCCAGGAGACCCAGTACTTC. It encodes CASSGNLRGGQETQYF.

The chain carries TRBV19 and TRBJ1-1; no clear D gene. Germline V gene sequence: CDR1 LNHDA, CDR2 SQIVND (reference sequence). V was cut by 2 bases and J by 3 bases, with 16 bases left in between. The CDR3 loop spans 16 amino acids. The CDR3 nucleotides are TGTGCCAGTAGTATAAAGCCGGGCAACGAGGACACTGAAGCTTTCTTT. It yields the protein CASSIKPGNEDTEAFF.

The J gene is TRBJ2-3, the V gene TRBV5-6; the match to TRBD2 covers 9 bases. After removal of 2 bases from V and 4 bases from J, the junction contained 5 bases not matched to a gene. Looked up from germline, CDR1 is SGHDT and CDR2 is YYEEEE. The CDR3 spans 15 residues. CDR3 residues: CASSLGAGGSDTQYF. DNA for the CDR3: TGTGCCAGCAGCTTAGGGGCGGGGGGGTCAGATACGCAGTATTTT.

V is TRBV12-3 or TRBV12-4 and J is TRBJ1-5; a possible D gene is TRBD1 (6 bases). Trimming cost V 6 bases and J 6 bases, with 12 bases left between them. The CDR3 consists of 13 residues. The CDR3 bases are TGTGCCAGCAGCCTCATCAGGGGTCAGCCCCAGCATTTT. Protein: CASSLIRGQPQHF.

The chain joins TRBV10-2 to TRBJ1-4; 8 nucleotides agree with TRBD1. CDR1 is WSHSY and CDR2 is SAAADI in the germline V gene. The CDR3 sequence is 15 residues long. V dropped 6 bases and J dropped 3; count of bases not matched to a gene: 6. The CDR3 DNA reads TGCGCCAGCAGAAAACAGGGGGGATCTAATGAAAAACTGTTTTTT. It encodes CASRKQGGSNEKLFF.

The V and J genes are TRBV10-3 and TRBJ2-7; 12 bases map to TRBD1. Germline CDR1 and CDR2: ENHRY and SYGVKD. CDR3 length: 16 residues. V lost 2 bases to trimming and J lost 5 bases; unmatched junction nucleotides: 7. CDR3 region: CAISEGTGGAAHEQYF. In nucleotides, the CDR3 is TGTGCCATCAGTGAGGGGACAGGGGGCGCGGCCCACGAGCAGTACTTC.

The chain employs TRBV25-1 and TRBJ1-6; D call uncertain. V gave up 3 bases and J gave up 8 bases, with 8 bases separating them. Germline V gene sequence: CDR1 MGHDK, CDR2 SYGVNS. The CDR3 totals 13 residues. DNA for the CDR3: TGTGCCAGCAGTGATCGACGGGATTCACCCCTCCACTTT. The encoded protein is CASSDRRDSPLHF.

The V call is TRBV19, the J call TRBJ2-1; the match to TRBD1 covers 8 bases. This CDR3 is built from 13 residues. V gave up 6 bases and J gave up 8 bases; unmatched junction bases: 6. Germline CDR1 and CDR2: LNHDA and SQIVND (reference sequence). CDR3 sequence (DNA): TGTGCCAGTAGAGACAGGGGAGTTTATGAGCAGTTCTTC. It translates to CASRDRGVYEQFF.

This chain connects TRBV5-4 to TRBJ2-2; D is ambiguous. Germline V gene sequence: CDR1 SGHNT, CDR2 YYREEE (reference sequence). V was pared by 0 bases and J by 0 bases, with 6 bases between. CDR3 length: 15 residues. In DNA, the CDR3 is TGTGCCAGCAGCTTGGACATAACGAACACCGGGGAGCTGTTTTTT. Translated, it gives CASSLDITNTGELFF.

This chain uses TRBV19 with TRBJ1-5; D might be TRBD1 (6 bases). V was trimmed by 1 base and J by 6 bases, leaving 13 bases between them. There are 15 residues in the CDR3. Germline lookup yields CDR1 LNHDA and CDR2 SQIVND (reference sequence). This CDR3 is CASSIGGGVSQPQHF. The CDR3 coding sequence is TGTGCCAGTAGTATAGGAGGGGGAGTGAGTCAGCCCCAGCATTTT.

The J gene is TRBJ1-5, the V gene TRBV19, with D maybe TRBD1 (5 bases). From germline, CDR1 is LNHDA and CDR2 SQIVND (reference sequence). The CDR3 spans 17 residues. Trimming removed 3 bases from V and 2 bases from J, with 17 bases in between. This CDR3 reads CASSMDSQGWGNQPQHF. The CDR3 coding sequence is TGTGCCAGTAGTATGGATTCGCAGGGATGGGGCAATCAGCCCCAGCATTTT.

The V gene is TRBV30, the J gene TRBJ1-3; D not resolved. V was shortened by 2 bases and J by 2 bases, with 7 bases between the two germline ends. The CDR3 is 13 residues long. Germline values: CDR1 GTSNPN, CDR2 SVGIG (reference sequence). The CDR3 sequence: CAWSLEPGNTIYF. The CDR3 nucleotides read TGTGCCTGGAGTCTGGAACCTGGAAACACCATATATTTT.

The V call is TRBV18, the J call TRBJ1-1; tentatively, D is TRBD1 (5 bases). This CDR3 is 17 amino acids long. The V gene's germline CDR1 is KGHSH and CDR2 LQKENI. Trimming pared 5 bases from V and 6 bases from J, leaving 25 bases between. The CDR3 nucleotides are TGTGCCAGCTCAGGCGCCGTAGGACACCCTCGTCTCGCTGAAGCTTTCTTT. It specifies CASSGAVGHPRLAEAFF.

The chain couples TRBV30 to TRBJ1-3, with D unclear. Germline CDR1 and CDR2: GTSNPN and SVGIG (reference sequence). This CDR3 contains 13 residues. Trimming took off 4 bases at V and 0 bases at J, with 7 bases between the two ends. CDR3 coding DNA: TGTGCCTGGATGCGGAGCTCTGGAAACACCATATATTTT. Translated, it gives CAWMRSSGNTIYF.

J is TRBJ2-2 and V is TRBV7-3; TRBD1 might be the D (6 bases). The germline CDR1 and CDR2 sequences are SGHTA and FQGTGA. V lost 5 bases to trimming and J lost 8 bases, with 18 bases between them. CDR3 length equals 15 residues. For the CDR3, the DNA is TGTGCCAGCAGCCAGACAGGACTCCCTGCTGGGGAGCTGTTTTTT. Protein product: CASSQTGLPAGELFF. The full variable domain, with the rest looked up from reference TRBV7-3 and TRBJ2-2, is GAGVSQTPSNKVTEKGKYVELRCDPISGHTALYWYRQSLGQGPEFLIYFQGTGAADDSGLPNDRFFAVRPEGSVSTLKIQRTERGDSAVYLCASSQTGLPAGELFFGEGSRLTVL.

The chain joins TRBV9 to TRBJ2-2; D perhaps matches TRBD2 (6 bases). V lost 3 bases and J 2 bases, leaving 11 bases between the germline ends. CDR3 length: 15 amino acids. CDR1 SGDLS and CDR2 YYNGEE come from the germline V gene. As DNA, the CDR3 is TGTGCCAGCAGCGCGGGGGTTGCTAACACCGGGGAGCTGTTTTTT. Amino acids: CASSAGVANTGELFF.

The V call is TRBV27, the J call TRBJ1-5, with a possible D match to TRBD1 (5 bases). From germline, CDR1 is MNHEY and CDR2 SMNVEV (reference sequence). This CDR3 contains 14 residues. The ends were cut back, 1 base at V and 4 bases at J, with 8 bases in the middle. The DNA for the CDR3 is TGTGCCAGCAGTTTATACGGGGCTAATCAGCCCCAGCATTTT. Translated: CASSLYGANQPQHF.

CDR3: CAWRVGTEAFF. The CDR3 coding sequence is TGTGCCTGGAGGGTGGGCACTGAAGCTTTCTTT. The chain uses TRBV30 and TRBJ1-1; D not resolved. This CDR3 spans 11 amino acids. Germline CDR1 reads GTSNPN; CDR2 reads SVGIG (reference sequence). The germline V and J ends were trimmed by 3 bases and 4 bases, with 6 bases remaining between them.

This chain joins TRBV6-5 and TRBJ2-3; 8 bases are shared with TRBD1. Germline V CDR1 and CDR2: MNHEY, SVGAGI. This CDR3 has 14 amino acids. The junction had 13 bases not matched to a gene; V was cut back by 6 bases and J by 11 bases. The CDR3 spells CASRRGQEGGVQYF. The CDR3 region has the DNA TGTGCCAGCAGGAGGGGACAGGAGGGGGGAGTGCAGTATTTT.